This TCR beta chain was identified in a study of T cells in Graves' hyperthyroidism and ophthalmopathy. Overall study context: Blood from the periphery was taken at initial diagnosis, before any treatment.

A word on this clonotype: Its antigen is not identified.

Germline V lookup: CDR1 MDHEN, CDR2 SYDVKM. The CDR3 length is 13 residues. Trimming took off 8 bases at V and 9 bases at J, with 17 bases between the two ends. Researchers took RNA transcripts and amplified the TCR beta CDR3 regions from them. The HTBI set primed first-round TCR CDR3 RT-PCR. Each CDR3 protein gets one entry after TCRdb re-called the multiplex PCR reads with MiXCR. Among a few hundred thousand distinct CDR3 sequences listed, around 18% were seen once. Criteria for exclusion of patients were uncontrolled infection, other autoimmune disease, pregnancy or lactation. Findings of the study overall: Median prediction lead before ophthalmopathy onset was 6.5 months with the model.

The chain has TRBV28 and TRBJ2-1; either TRBD1 or TRBD2 may supply D (5 bases each). This receptor was identified in a man aged 18 to 29 with Graves' ophthalmopathy. Sequencing used blood. The CDR3 loop reads CASDRVRGGEQFF. The CDR3, as DNA: TGTGCCAGCGACCGGGTGAGGGGCGGTGAGCAGTTCTTC.